What follows are 28 T cell receptor beta chains derived from one specimen sequenced in a study of cytomegalovirus exposure and HLA in healthy donors. PCR involved 60 Vbeta and 13 Jbeta primers. Sequencing used immunoSEQ multiplex PCR; TCRdb keeps in-frame clones, though not all of them. Of some 69,000 clones in the sample, more than 65% were seen once. Sequencing was done on a sample of PBMCs. The receptors originated from a woman in her twenties or thirties in good health and CMV-seronegative.

The CDR3 DNA sequence: TGTGCCAGCAGCTTAGGCCTAACTAGCGGGGGGGGCTCCTACAATGAGCAGTTCTTC. Protein: CASSLGLTSGGGSYNEQFF. This chain links TRBV7-7 with TRBJ2-1; TRBD2 aligns across 13 bases. The CDR3 covers 19 residues. CDR1 and CDR2 from the germline V gene are SSHAT and FNYEAQ (reference sequence). The V segment lost 1 base and the J segment 0 bases; nucleotides outside the gene matches: 6.

This chain connects TRBV6-5 to TRBJ1-5, with no clear D. This CDR3 has 15 amino acids. The V and J ends lost 0 bases and 0 bases respectively, with 6 bases between them. Per germline, CDR1 MNHEY and CDR2 SVGAGI. As DNA, the CDR3 is TGTGCCAGCAGTTACTCGGCAGATAGCAATCAGCCCCAGCATTTT. This codes for CASSYSADSNQPQHF.

This clone showed up just a few times. The chain carries TRBV18 and TRBJ1-1, with D unresolved. Trimming took 2 bases from V and 1 from J, leaving 5 bases between them. The CDR3 is made up of 13 amino acids. The germline V gene has CDR1 KGHSH and CDR2 LQKENI. The CDR3 DNA sequence: TGTGCCAGCTCACCAAAGAGGAACACTGAAGCTTTCTTT. This codes for CASSPKRNTEAFF.

The V gene is TRBV7-2, the J gene TRBJ2-7; 7 bases are shared with TRBD1. Per the germline V gene, CDR1 is SGHTA and CDR2 is FQGNSA. With 6 bases clipped from V and 2 bases from J, the junction kept 7 bases outside the gene matches. The CDR3 runs 14 residues. The CDR3 nucleotides read TGTGCCAGCAGTTTTACGGGACAGACCTACGAGCAGTACTTC. Residues: CASSFTGQTYEQYF.

The chain couples TRBV9 to TRBJ2-5; D gene unclear. Germline lookup yields CDR1 SGDLS and CDR2 YYNGEE. Trimming pared 0 bases from V and 0 bases from J, leaving 9 bases between. The CDR3 runs 15 residues. The CDR3 sequence is CASSVGSLYQETQYF. The CDR3 region has the DNA TGTGCCAGCAGCGTAGGTAGTTTGTACCAAGAGACCCAGTACTTC.

The chain employs TRBV7-9 and TRBJ2-7; 9 positions agree with TRBD2. Germline V gene lookup returns CDR1 SEHNR and CDR2 FQNEAQ (reference sequence). The ends lost 2 bases at V and 3 bases at J; junction bases unmatched: 5. The CDR3 is 15 residues long. CDR3 DNA: TGTGCCAGCAGCTTAAAAGCGGGAGGCTTCTACGAGCAGTACGTC. Its translation: CASSLKAGGFYEQYV.

The genes are TRBV29-1 and TRBJ2-5; a weak D match, TRBD1 (7 bases). Trimming left V 2 bases short and J 2 bases short, with 12 bases between. From germline, CDR1 is SQVTM and CDR2 ANQGSEA. This CDR3 is 14 amino acids long. CDR3 residues: CSVEYQGGQETQYF. The CDR3 DNA sequence: TGCAGCGTTGAATACCAGGGGGGTCAAGAGACCCAGTACTTC.

This chain links TRBV29-1 with TRBJ1-1, with 9 bases matching TRBD1. The CDR3 has 13 amino acids. V shed 4 bases and J 8 bases; nucleotides not matched to a gene: 8. Germline V gene lookup returns CDR1 SQVTM and CDR2 ANQGSEA. In DNA, the CDR3 is TGCAGCGTTGTTAGGGACAGGGCAAGGGAAGCTTTCTTT. This translates into CSVVRDRAREAFF.

The chain joins TRBV5-1 to TRBJ2-5; TRBD1 is a possible D gene (5 bases). Germline assignment: CDR1 SGHRS and CDR2 YFSETQ. V lost 0 bases and J lost 1, with 10 bases in between. This CDR3 is 15 amino acids long. CDR3 loop: CASSLAATVQETQYF. The CDR3 DNA follows: TGCGCCAGCAGCTTGGCAGCGACAGTCCAAGAGACCCAGTACTTC.

The chain links TRBV15 to TRBJ2-7, with 7 bases identical to TRBD2. The CDR3 has 14 residues. Trimming cost V 3 bases and J 2 bases; bases outside gene matches: 4. Germline CDR1 and CDR2: LNHNV and YYDKDF (reference sequence). The CDR3 sequence is CATSSRGETYEQYF. CDR3 coding DNA: TGTGCCACCAGCAGTCGGGGGGAGACCTACGAGCAGTACTTC.

This sequence joins TRBV6-5 and TRBJ1-1, with D perhaps matching TRBD1 (5 bases). Germline loops: CDR1 MNHEY, CDR2 SVGAGI. The CDR3 totals 13 residues. Trimming removed 5 bases at V and 3 bases at J, with 10 bases between. In DNA, the CDR3 is TGTGCCAGCAGTAGGGGCTTGGACACTGAAGCTTTCTTT. It specifies CASSRGLDTEAFF.

V usage is TRBV7-2 and J usage is TRBJ2-2; no reliable D call. V was pared by 1 base and J by 2 bases, with 5 bases between. The CDR3 loop spans 14 amino acids. Germline V gene sequence: CDR1 SGHTA, CDR2 FQGNSA. The CDR3 region is CASSLGRNTGELFF. The DNA for the CDR3 is TGTGCCAGCAGCTTAGGCAGAAACACCGGGGAGCTGTTTTTT.

The gene calls are TRBV9 and TRBJ2-3, with TRBD2 identical over 8 bases. This CDR3 region has 16 residues. Germline V lookup: CDR1 SGDLS, CDR2 YYNGEE. Trimming cost V 0 bases and J 1 base; bases outside gene matches: 4. The CDR3 sequence: CASSVVQAGGTDTQYF. The DNA for the CDR3 is TGTGCCAGCAGCGTAGTGCAAGCGGGGGGCACAGATACGCAGTATTTT.

V usage is TRBV27 and J usage is TRBJ2-1; TRBD1 aligns across 10 bases. The CDR3 has 19 amino acids. Looked up from germline, CDR1 is MNHEY and CDR2 is SMNVEV (reference sequence). V trimming: 3 bases; J trimming: 7 bases; junction bases outside the gene matches: 18. CDR3 bases: TGTGCCAGCAGTTTCATCGGTGCGGGTGGAGACAGGGGGCTGAATGAGCAGTTCTTC. Residues: CASSFIGAGGDRGLNEQFF.

The CDR3 bases are TGTGCCAGCAGCAAAAATGCCATCTCAGTTGGCGAGGGATTT. Translation gives CASSKNAISVGEGF. The chain uses TRBV21-1 and TRBJ1-4. TRBV21-1 is a known pseudogene. The length of the CDR3 is 14 residues.

The chain couples TRBV6-6 to TRBJ1-5; 8 nucleotides agree with TRBD1. V gave up 6 bases and J gave up 9 bases; unmatched junction bases: 16. CDR1 and CDR2 (germline): MNHNY, SVGAGI (reference sequence). The CDR3 is 16 residues long. The chain's CDR3 is CASRGRTGGSGRPQHF. CDR3 DNA: TGTGCCAGCAGAGGTCGTACAGGGGGGTCGGGGCGGCCCCAGCATTTT.

This chain links TRBV5-4 with TRBJ1-2; perhaps TRBD1 as D (6 bases). V was shortened by 1 base and J by 8 bases, with 15 bases between the two germline ends. This CDR3 comprises 14 residues. Germline CDR1 SGHNT, CDR2 YYREEE (reference sequence). The CDR3 bases are TGTGCCAGCAGCTTGACACACAGGGCGTCGGGCTACACCTTC. It encodes CASSLTHRASGYTF.

This chain links TRBV5-5 with TRBJ1-2; tentatively, D is TRBD1 (5 bases). Germline CDR1 SGHKS, CDR2 YYEKEE (reference sequence). Trimming took off 0 bases at V and 5 bases at J, with 17 bases between the two ends. The CDR3 spans 16 residues. The CDR3 reads CASSLEGDSSGYGYTF. Here the CDR3 DNA reads TGTGCCAGCAGCTTGGAGGGCGACAGTTCCGGGTATGGCTACACCTTC. Looking up the rest from reference TRBV5-5 and TRBJ1-2 gives the full variable domain: DAGVTQSPTHLIKTRGQQVTLRCSPISGHKSVSWYQQVLGQGPQFIFQYYEKEERGRGNFPDRFSARQFPNYSSELNVNALLLGDSALYLCASSLEGDSSGYGYTFGSGTRLTVV.

As for this clone: The sample carries other DNA sequences with the same CDR3. The chain couples TRBV9 to TRBJ2-5; 8 bases fit TRBD2. Germline lookup yields CDR1 SGDLS and CDR2 YYNGEE. V dropped 0 bases and J dropped 5; count of bases not matched to a gene: 6. The CDR3 runs to 15 residues. CDR3 sequence reads: CASSVVGRAKETQYF. In DNA, the CDR3 is TGTGCCAGCAGCGTAGTCGGGAGGGCCAAGGAGACCCAGTACTTC. Combining the CDR3 with reference TRBV9 and TRBJ2-5 gives the whole variable domain DSGVTQTPKHLITATGQRVTLRCSPRSGDLSVYWYQQSLDQGLQFLIQYYNGEERAKGNILERFSAQQFPDLHSELNLSSLELGDSALYFCASSVVGRAKETQYFGPGTRLLVL.

This chain links TRBV7-9 with TRBJ1-1; TRBD1 is a possible D gene (6 bases). This CDR3 is built from 15 residues. Germline V gene sequence: CDR1 SEHNR, CDR2 FQNEAQ (reference sequence). The V end lost 5 bases, the J end lost 6 bases, and 19 bases lay between the germline ends. Here the CDR3 DNA reads TGTGCCAGCAGCCCCCACAGGGAGGGGGGAGCTGAAGCTTTCTTT. This translates into CASSPHREGGAEAFF.

The V and J genes are TRBV7-6 and TRBJ2-2, with TRBD2 matching over 12 bases. V gave up 2 bases and J gave up 0 bases; unmatched junction bases: 1. Germline CDR1 is SGHVS and CDR2 is FNYEAQ. CDR3 size: 17 residues. The CDR3 region has the DNA TGTGCCAGCAGCTTACTAGCGGGAGGGCCGAACACCGGGGAGCTGTTTTTT. Residues: CASSLLAGGPNTGELFF.

CDR3 coding DNA: TGTGCCAGCACGACACGGAACACTGAAGCTTTCTTT. It translates to CASTTRNTEAFF. V is TRBV2 and J is TRBJ1-1; no reliable D call. Germline CDR1 SNHLY, CDR2 FYNNEI. V lost 7 bases to trimming and J lost 1 base, with 7 bases between them. This CDR3 has 12 residues.

In this sample, this clone turned up a few times. The rearrangement links TRBV27 to TRBJ1-6, with 7 positions matching TRBD1. The CDR3 contains 17 residues. Germline V lookup: CDR1 MNHEY, CDR2 SMNVEV (reference sequence). J gave up 9 bases and V 5 bases, and 16 bases lay outside the gene matches. The CDR3 DNA reads TGTGCCAGCAGTCCGACAATAACAGGGGCGGGGAGTTCACCCCTCCACTTT. This gives the protein CASSPTITGAGSSPLHF.

The V gene is TRBV5-4, the J gene TRBJ1-4; D is possibly TRBD1 (6 bases). Germline CDR1 SGHNT, CDR2 YYREEE (reference sequence). V was clipped by 4 bases and J by 14 bases, with 27 bases between them. This CDR3 contains 16 residues. For the CDR3, the DNA is TGTGCCAGCAGCCGTCCCGGAGAGGACAGTCAAAAGGGGCTGTTTTTT. This gives the protein CASSRPGEDSQKGLFF.

The J gene is TRBJ1-5, the V gene TRBV19, with 10 bases fitting TRBD1. V was clipped by 4 bases and J by 5 bases; unmatched bases: 8. The CDR3 length is 16 residues. The germline V gene encodes CDR1 LNHDA and CDR2 SQIVND (reference sequence). The CDR3 nucleotides read TGTGCCAGTAGTAGATGGGACAGGGGCGACGATCAGCCCCAGCATTTT. It is translated as CASSRWDRGDDQPQHF.

This chain connects TRBV19 to TRBJ2-1; 9 nucleotides match TRBD2. CDR1 and CDR2 from the germline V gene are LNHDA and SQIVND (reference sequence). The CDR3 sequence is 15 residues long. V lost 1 base to trimming and J lost 5 bases; unmatched junction nucleotides: 3. CDR3 nucleotide sequence: TGTGCCAGTAGTATAGGCGGGAGGGCCGACAATGAGCAGTTCTTC. This encodes CASSIGGRADNEQFF.

The chain has TRBV6-5 and TRBJ1-2; 7 bases line up with TRBD1. Trimming at V came to 5 bases and at J to 1 base, leaving 4 bases not matched to a gene. The CDR3 is 14 residues long. The V gene's germline CDR1 is MNHEY and CDR2 SVGAGI. The CDR3 spells CASSPGQNNYGYTF. The CDR3 DNA is TGTGCCAGCAGTCCGGGACAGAATAACTATGGCTACACCTTC.

The CDR3 sequence is CASSLAGTGQNGYTF. The CDR3 DNA reads TGTGCCAGCAGCTTGGCCGGGACAGGGCAAAATGGCTACACCTTC. The chain carries TRBV5-6 and TRBJ1-2, with TRBD1 matching over 9 bases. After removal of 0 bases from V and 6 bases from J, the junction contained 6 bases not matched to a gene. This CDR3 is built from 15 residues. CDR1 is SGHDT, CDR2 YYEEEE, per germline.